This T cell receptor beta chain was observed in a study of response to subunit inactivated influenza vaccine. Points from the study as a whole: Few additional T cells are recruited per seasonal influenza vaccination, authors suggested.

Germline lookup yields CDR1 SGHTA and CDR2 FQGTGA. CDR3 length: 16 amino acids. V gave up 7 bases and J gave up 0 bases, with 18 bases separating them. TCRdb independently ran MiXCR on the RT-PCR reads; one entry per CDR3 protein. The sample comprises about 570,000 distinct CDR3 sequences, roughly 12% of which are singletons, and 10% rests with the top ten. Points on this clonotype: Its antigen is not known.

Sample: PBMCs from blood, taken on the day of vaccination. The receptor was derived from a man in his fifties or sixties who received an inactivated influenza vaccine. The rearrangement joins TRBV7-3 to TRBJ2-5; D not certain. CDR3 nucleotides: TGTGCCAGCACCCCCTTTGGCGGCGGACACCAAGAGACCCAGTACTTC. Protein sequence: CASTPFGGGHQETQYF.